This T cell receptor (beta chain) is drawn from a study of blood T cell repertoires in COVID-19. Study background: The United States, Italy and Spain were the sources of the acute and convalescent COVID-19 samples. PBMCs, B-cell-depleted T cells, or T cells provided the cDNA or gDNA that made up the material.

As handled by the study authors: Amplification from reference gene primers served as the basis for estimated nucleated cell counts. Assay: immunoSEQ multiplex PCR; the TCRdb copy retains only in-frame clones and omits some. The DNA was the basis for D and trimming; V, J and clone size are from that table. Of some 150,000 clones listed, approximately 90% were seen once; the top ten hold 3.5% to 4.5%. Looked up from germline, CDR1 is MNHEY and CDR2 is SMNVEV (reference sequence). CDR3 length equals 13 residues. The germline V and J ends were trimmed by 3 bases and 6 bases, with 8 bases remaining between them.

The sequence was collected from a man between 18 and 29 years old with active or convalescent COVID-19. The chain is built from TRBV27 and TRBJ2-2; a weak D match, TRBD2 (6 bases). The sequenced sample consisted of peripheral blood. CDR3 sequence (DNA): TGTGCCAGCAGTTTGGGAGGAGCCGGGGAGCTGTTTTTT. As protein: CASSLGGAGELFF.